These 8 T cell receptor beta chains were all obtained from the same sample, sequenced in a study of blood T cell repertoires in COVID-19. Only in-frame clones appear in the TCRdb table, and some are missing; sequencing was by immunoSEQ multiplex PCR. The sample lists under 150,000 clones, about nine tenths seen once, with roughly 28% in the top ten. The sample taken for sequencing was peripheral blood. The receptors were gathered from a human donor in a cohort sampled during active COVID-19.

The V and J genes are TRBV27 and TRBJ2-1, with D perhaps matching TRBD1 (5 bases). CDR1 and CDR2 (germline): MNHEY, SMNVEV (reference sequence). The CDR3 has 13 amino acids. Trimming took off 3 bases at V and 4 bases at J, with 7 bases between the two ends. This CDR3 reads CASSFQGYNEQFF. The CDR3 region has the DNA TGTGCCAGCAGTTTCCAGGGATACAATGAGCAGTTCTTC.

This sequence joins TRBV27 and TRBJ2-7, with 8 nucleotides matching TRBD2. The CDR3 has 14 amino acids. Germline CDR1 is MNHEY and CDR2 is SMNVEV (reference sequence). J gave up 6 bases and V 5 bases, and 9 bases lay outside the gene matches. The CDR3 nucleotides are TGTGCCAGCAGTAAGGGACTAGGGTCGGGCGAGCAGTACTTC. Translated: CASSKGLGSGEQYF.

This clone was counted once. This chain links TRBV6-5 with TRBJ1-3; D remains unclear. Germline loops: CDR1 MNHEY, CDR2 SVGAGI. This CDR3 comprises 15 residues. The V end was cut by 2 bases, the J end by 0 bases, with 8 bases between. CDR3 loop: CASSYTYNSGNTIYF. The CDR3 region has the DNA TGTGCCAGCAGTTACACTTATAACTCTGGAAACACCATATATTTT.

V is TRBV10-3 and J is TRBJ1-1; maybe TRBD1 (5 bases). Trimming cost V 0 bases and J 4 bases, with 9 bases left between them. The germline V gene encodes CDR1 ENHRY and CDR2 SYGVKD. The CDR3 loop spans 14 amino acids. The chain's CDR3 is CAISESSTATEAFF. The CDR3 nucleotides are TGTGCCATCAGTGAGTCTTCGACAGCCACTGAAGCTTTCTTT.

This chain uses TRBV30 with TRBJ2-1; 9 bases are a match to TRBD1. CDR1 and CDR2 from the germline V gene are GTSNPN and SVGIG (reference sequence). This CDR3 has 16 residues. Unmatched junction bases numbered 9, after V lost 2 bases and J lost 4 bases. CDR3 in DNA: TGTGCCTGGAGTCTTCCCGGGGGACAGGGTTACAATGAGCAGTTCTTC. Translated: CAWSLPGGQGYNEQFF.

The CDR3 loop reads CASSLVGGITYEQYF. In DNA, the CDR3 is TGTGCCAGCAGCTTAGTAGGAGGGATAACCTACGAGCAGTACTTC. This sequence joins TRBV7-2 and TRBJ2-7, with a weak D call TRBD2 (6 bases). This CDR3 has 15 residues. The germline V gene has CDR1 SGHTA and CDR2 FQGNSA. With 1 base removed from V and 2 bases from J, the gap between germline ends came to 12 bases.

The chain combines TRBV5-1 with TRBJ2-1; 7 bases fit TRBD2. The CDR3 is made up of 14 amino acids. CDR1 SGHRS and CDR2 YFSETQ come from the germline V gene. V gave up 0 bases and J gave up 5 bases; unmatched junction bases: 2. The CDR3 spells CASSLERGDNEQFF. CDR3 bases: TGCGCCAGCAGCTTGGAGCGGGGTGACAATGAGCAGTTCTTC.

V gene TRBV7-2 combines with J gene TRBJ1-1; D possibly corresponds to TRBD1 (5 bases). This CDR3 region has 13 residues. From germline, CDR1 is SGHTA and CDR2 FQGNSA. V was clipped by 4 bases and J by 4 bases, with 10 bases between them. The CDR3, as DNA: TGTGCCAGCAGCTCACCAGGGATCACTGAAGCTTTCTTT. Its protein is CASSSPGITEAFF.